The clone carrying this T cell receptor (beta chain) showed up many times. Its target is unknown. These data come from a study of T cells after yellow fever vaccination. Germline CDR1 is LGHDT and CDR2 is YNNKEL (reference sequence). V was trimmed by 2 bases and J by 3 bases, leaving 11 bases between them. The CDR3 covers 14 residues. Template switching by 5'RACE produced TCR cDNA, adding a universal primer site and UMIs. MiXCR, run by TCRdb on the 5' RACE reads, gives a single entry per CDR3 protein. In the table there are some 110,000 distinct CDR3 sequences, around 7.2% of which are singletons. Study-wide results and limits: Abundant clonotypes from the bulk population could get into FACS-sorted repertoires as contaminants. In post-booster samples, most primary-vaccination clones reappeared (approximately 96% CD4, 70% to 90% CD8).

The clonotype comes from a man between 18 and 29 years old who received the YFV17D yellow fever vaccine. The specimen was CD4+ T cells sorted from PBMCs, collected roughly 45 days after the first yellow fever vaccination. V is TRBV3-1 and J is TRBJ2-7, with a weak D call TRBD1 (5 bases). Here the CDR3 reads CASSQLWGVYEQYF. CDR3 bases: TGTGCCAGCAGCCAATTATGGGGCGTCTACGAGCAGTACTTC.